This entry describes one TCR beta chain. Its antigen is not known. One end of the junction varies from germline; a read error may be responsible. The data originate from a study of tumor-infiltrating lymphocytes in primary liver carcinoma. Study-wide background: The patient population consisted of men and women between 30 and 69 years of age. Study observations and caveats: The study found only about 8-24% of top clones in all five tumor regions.

The authors made TCR beta cDNA from approximately 490 ng total RNA with a constant-region primer. Libraries covering TCR beta were generated through three nested multiplex PCR rounds (using a slightly modified ARM-PCR). The study ran its first two PCR rounds for roughly 9 cycles each, using TRBV1-TRBV30 forward primers and a C-beta reverse primer. TCRdb re-analysed the multiplex PCR reads in MiXCR, keeping a single row per CDR3 protein. The sample has 150,000 to 200,000 distinct CDR3 sequences; approximately 80% are singletons. CDR1 is SGHNT, CDR2 YENEEA, per germline. The CDR3 runs 14 residues. Co-extraction of RNA and DNA was performed on about 20-33 mg of unsorted bulk tissue. The patients presented with primary liver carcinoma, which was managed through surgical resection. Patients were chronically HBV-infected and treatment-naive.

This sequence joins TRBV11-3 and TRBJ2-1; D is uncertain. This receptor was taken from a man aged 35 to 55 with primary liver carcinoma and hepatitis B virus infection. Sample: tumor tissue from primary liver carcinoma. DNA of the CDR3: TGTGCCAGCAGCTTTGCCGGCCCCTGCAATGAGCACTTCTTC. Amino acids: CASSFAGPCNEHFF.